These T cell receptor beta chains were read from a single sample in a study of cytomegalovirus exposure and HLA in healthy donors. Repertoires were generated with immunoSEQ multiplex PCR, while TCRdb's copy carries only in-frame clones and drops some. This table holds approximately 140,000 clones, roughly 76% found once. Sequenced input: PBMCs. The receptor set was obtained from a man aged 18 to 29 in good health and CMV-seronegative. Each CDR3 is given without its conserved first and last residue.

cdr3_aa: ASSSPGTPSSTDTQY
cdr3_length: 15
v_call: TRBV7-9
j_call: TRBJ2-3

cdr3_aa: ASTVRGSSYNSPLH
cdr3_length: 14
v_call: TRBV7-2
j_call: TRBJ1-6

cdr3_aa: ASRPGLEGETQY
cdr3_length: 12
v_call: TRBV7-9
j_call: TRBJ2-5

cdr3_aa: ASSEVAKFNEKLF
cdr3_length: 13
v_call: TRBV6-1
j_call: TRBJ1-4

cdr3_aa: ACGTGGYQETQY
cdr3_length: 12
v_call: TRBV30
j_call: TRBJ2-5

cdr3_aa: ASSLVTGSPGNTIY
cdr3_length: 14
v_call: TRBV7-9
j_call: TRBJ1-3

cdr3_aa: ASSQGKLLPNNEQF
cdr3_length: 14
v_call: TRBV4-2
j_call: TRBJ2-1

cdr3_aa: ASTPSQGGNTGELF
cdr3_length: 14
v_call: TRBV19
j_call: TRBJ2-2

cdr3_aa: ASSLARGSEKLF
cdr3_length: 12
v_call: TRBV5-4
j_call: TRBJ1-4

cdr3_aa: ASSLTRGLEGREY
cdr3_length: 13
v_call: TRBV5-6
j_call: TRBJ2-7

cdr3_aa: ASSFSPVAEAF
cdr3_length: 11
v_call: TRBV5-1
j_call: TRBJ1-1

cdr3_aa: ASSGNLAGGPDTQY
cdr3_length: 14
v_call: TRBV6-1
j_call: TRBJ2-3

cdr3_aa: ASRKRTGKETQY
cdr3_length: 12
v_call: TRBV6-6
j_call: TRBJ2-5

cdr3_aa: ASSYGTGGTGELF
cdr3_length: 13
v_call: TRBV6-5
j_call: TRBJ2-2

cdr3_aa: ASSKDRYEQY
cdr3_length: 10
v_call: TRBV6-5
j_call: TRBJ2-7

cdr3_aa: ATSGTLLTDTQY
cdr3_length: 12
v_call: TRBV30
j_call: TRBJ2-3

cdr3_aa: ATSRDRGNEKLF
cdr3_length: 12
v_call: TRBV15
j_call: TRBJ1-4

cdr3_aa: ASSFGNRGRNTEAF
cdr3_length: 14
v_call: TRBV5-4
j_call: TRBJ1-1

cdr3_aa: ASSLEGFDEQY
cdr3_length: 11
v_call: TRBV11-3
j_call: TRBJ2-7

cdr3_aa: ASSLLAGSSTDTQY
cdr3_length: 14
v_call: TRBV7-3
j_call: TRBJ2-3

cdr3_aa: ASSYQSGTGPQTQY
cdr3_length: 14
v_call: TRBV6-5
j_call: TRBJ2-5

cdr3_aa: ASSEAGASHDLSR
cdr3_length: 13
v_call: TRBV6-1
j_call: TRBJ2-7

cdr3_aa: ATSRDRGTGTGVYNEQF
cdr3_length: 17
v_call: TRBV15
j_call: TRBJ2-1

cdr3_aa: ASSTPRAMNTEAF
cdr3_length: 13
v_call: TRBV19
j_call: TRBJ1-1

cdr3_aa: ASSLPGNTGELF
cdr3_length: 12
v_call: TRBV5-8
j_call: TRBJ2-2

cdr3_aa: ASTQGYTEAF
cdr3_length: 10
v_call: TRBV6-1
j_call: TRBJ1-1

cdr3_aa: ASSSTSGSMETQY
cdr3_length: 13
v_call: TRBV28
j_call: TRBJ2-5

cdr3_aa: ASSTPTSASETQY
cdr3_length: 13
v_call: TRBV5-6
j_call: TRBJ2-5

cdr3_aa: ASTTWTSGGGTDTQY
cdr3_length: 15
v_call: TRBV6-4
j_call: TRBJ2-3

cdr3_aa: ASRRQANTEAF
cdr3_length: 11
v_call: TRBV6-5
j_call: TRBJ1-1

cdr3_aa: ASSSQSGGRYGYT
cdr3_length: 13
v_call: TRBV27
j_call: TRBJ1-2

cdr3_aa: ASKDRDSGNTIY
cdr3_length: 12
v_call: TRBV7-9
j_call: TRBJ1-3

cdr3_aa: ASSSLLALSYEQY
cdr3_length: 13
v_call: TRBV27
j_call: TRBJ2-7

cdr3_aa: ASSMEPWGGDGRTGELF
cdr3_length: 17
v_call: TRBV19
j_call: TRBJ2-2

cdr3_aa: ASSSPGQGHEKLF
cdr3_length: 13
v_call: TRBV5-5
j_call: TRBJ1-4

cdr3_aa: ASSMGGVGYT
cdr3_length: 10
v_call: TRBV19
j_call: TRBJ1-2

cdr3_aa: ASSYFETGNTEAF
cdr3_length: 13
v_call: TRBV6-5
j_call: TRBJ1-1

cdr3_aa: ASSPLSAGGGEKLF
cdr3_length: 14
v_call: TRBV5-5
j_call: TRBJ1-4

cdr3_aa: ASSLGQAPNEKLF
cdr3_length: 13
v_call: TRBV19
j_call: TRBJ1-4

cdr3_aa: ASRRTSGVDTQY
cdr3_length: 12
v_call: TRBV5-1
j_call: TRBJ2-3